Sequencing of this T cell receptor (beta chain) was carried out in a study of beta chain features in type 1 diabetes (dated by TCRdb to 2017 to 2018). About the full investigation: No differences in mean age, gender distribution, total cell number or subset yield were found between patients and healthy donors. Regulatory and stem cell-like memory subsets were obtained from only 8 patients and roughly eight healthy donors, while naive and central memory subsets were obtained from all 30 or so donors. A total of over 90,000,000 sorted cells were examined across all samples, and a strong correlation was observed between cell number per subset and RNA yield. The study compared the TCRB repertoires of sorted circulating CD4+ T cell subsets in recently diagnosed type 1 diabetes patients with those in matched healthy donors.

Its CDR3 holds 12 amino acids, cysteine through phenylalanine. Left in the record is the CDR3 DNA by itself, 36 bases read in frame from the first base. Per the germline V gene, SGDLS is the CDR1 and YYNGEE is the CDR2. From V the trimming removes 4 bases and from J it removes 5 bases, while the gene matches leave 2 bases of the junction unaccounted for. Each donor gave one peripheral blood draw, averaging roughly 0.11 L, which was collected into heparinised tubes. A BD FACSAria II was used to sort naive, central memory, regulatory and stem cell-like memory CD4+ T cells with a panel that included CD45RO, CCR7, CD25, CD127, CD95 and CD27. All sorted populations exceeded 95% purity. PBMCs were isolated right away by Lymphoprep density gradient centrifugation and were stained directly, without culture. To minimize batch effects, samples were stained and sorted in pairs, one healthy donor with one patient per experiment.

This clone came up a few times. The antigen it recognizes is unknown. The record has no base qualities; no much larger clone is one base away. The High Capacity cDNA Reverse Transcription Kit was used to reverse transcribe all of the isolated RNA, meaning that expressed TCRB transcripts were what got sequenced. Deep immunoSEQ sequencing was performed on naive, central memory and regulatory T cell samples, with an average of around 3.5 million total reads per sample. After sorted cells were lysed in RLT buffer, RNA was extracted with DNase-treated RNeasy Micro or Mini kits, with the choice depending on cell number. Each cell subset was processed on its own to prevent cross-contamination, while patient and healthy donor samples were processed together. The immunoSEQ multiplex PCR was used to amplify TCRB sequences from cDNA, generating 87-bp fragments that spanned the CDR3 region. Sequencing of the amplicons was performed on the Illumina HiSeq platform. Processing in the source paper ran as follows. PCR bias was corrected computationally using synthetic template baselines, and reads within Hamming distance 2 were collapsed, with unmergeable singletons discarded. Reads were aligned to IMGT to assign V, D and J genes, CDR3 length, and insertions or deletions at six rearrangement sites. Within each subset, clonotype counts were normalized to sorted cell number, after which true diversity and Gini coefficients were computed with the tcR R package. The overlap coefficient, calculated on TCRB nucleotide sequences, was used to measure repertoire sharing. Out-of-frame TCRB sequences from naive cells were analyzed to stand in for the pre-selection repertoire. The table was pulled from immuneACCESS by TCRdb, which kept in-frame rearrangements only. Such tables lose some clones; where checked, under half of the loss comes from unresolved V genes, and the rest has no known cause. That table furnishes V, J and clone size, whereas the DNA furnished D and trimming. The sample table contains about 660,000 clones; only one count was recorded for around 15% of them. The ten top clones hold less than 0.04% of the sample.

Study-wide conclusions, independent of this receptor: PCR might favor shorter templates, but patient and control samples were amplified and corrected together, so any skew would affect both groups equally. Fewer insertions and more nucleotide deletions at VDJ recombination sites were observed in patients with type 1 diabetes, implying thymic rearrangement abnormalities. A moderate but significant shortening of TCRB CDR3 length was observed in type 1 diabetes patients in all four CD4+ subsets. Because cDNA rather than genomic DNA was sequenced, highly expressing activated cells could have been over-represented, although no difference in activation and CD3 levels was found between groups. HLA sub-analyses involved small numbers of individuals, so any influence of HLA type on TCRB rearrangement remained unresolved. Naive, central memory and regulatory TCRB repertoires appeared to be more similar among patients than among healthy donors.

The sample taken for sequencing was naive CD4+ T cells from blood. Interpreted using the paper, the cell subset or site label stands for: true naive CD4+ T cells. The origin of this receptor is a man younger than 30 with type 1 diabetes. The rearranged chain carries TRBV9 and TRBJ2-7, with 8 central nucleotides matching TRBD2. CDR3 protein: CASSFSGDEQYF. The nucleotide sequence reads as follows: TGTGCCAGCAGCTTTAGCGGGGACGAGCAGTACTTC.